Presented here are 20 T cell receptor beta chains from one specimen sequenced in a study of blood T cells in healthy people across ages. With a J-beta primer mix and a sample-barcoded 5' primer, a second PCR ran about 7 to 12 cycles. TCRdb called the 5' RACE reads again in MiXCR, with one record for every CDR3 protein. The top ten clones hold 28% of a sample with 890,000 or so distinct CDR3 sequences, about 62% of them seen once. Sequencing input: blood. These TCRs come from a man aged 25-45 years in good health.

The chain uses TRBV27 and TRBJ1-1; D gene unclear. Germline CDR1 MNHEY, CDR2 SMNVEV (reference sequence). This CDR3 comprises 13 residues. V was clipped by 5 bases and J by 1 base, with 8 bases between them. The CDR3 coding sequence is TGTGCCAGCAGTATTCGGACGAACACTGAAGCTTTCTTT. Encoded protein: CASSIRTNTEAFF.

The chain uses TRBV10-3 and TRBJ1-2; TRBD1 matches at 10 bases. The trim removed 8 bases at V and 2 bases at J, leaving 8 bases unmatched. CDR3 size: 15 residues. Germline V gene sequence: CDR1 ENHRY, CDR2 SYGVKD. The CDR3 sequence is CAIATGGGINYGYTF. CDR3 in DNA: TGTGCCATCGCGACAGGGGGCGGAATAAACTATGGCTACACCTTC.

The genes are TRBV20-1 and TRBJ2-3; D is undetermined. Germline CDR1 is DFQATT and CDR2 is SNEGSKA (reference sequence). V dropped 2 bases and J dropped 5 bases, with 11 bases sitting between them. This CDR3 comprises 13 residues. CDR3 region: CSARHPVGDTQYF. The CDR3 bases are TGCAGTGCTAGACATCCAGTGGGAGATACGCAGTATTTT.

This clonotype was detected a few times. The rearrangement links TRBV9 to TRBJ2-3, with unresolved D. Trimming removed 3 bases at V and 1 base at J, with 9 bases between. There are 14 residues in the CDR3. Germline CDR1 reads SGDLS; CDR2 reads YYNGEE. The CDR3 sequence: CASSAVQGTDTQYF. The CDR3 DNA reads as TGTGCCAGCAGCGCCGTTCAGGGCACAGATACGCAGTATTTT.

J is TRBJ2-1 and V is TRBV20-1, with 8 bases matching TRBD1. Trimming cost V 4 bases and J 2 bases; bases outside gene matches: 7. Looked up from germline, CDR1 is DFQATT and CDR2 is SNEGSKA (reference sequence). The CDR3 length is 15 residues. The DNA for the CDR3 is TGCAGTGCTAACCCCGACAGGGGCCCCTACAATGAGCAGTTCTTC. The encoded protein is CSANPDRGPYNEQFF.

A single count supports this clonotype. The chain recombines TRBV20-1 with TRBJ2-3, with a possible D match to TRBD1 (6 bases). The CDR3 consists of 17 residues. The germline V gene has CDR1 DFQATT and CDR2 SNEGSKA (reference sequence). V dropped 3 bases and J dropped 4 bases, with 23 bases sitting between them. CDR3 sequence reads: CSASVGHSTMRPDTQYF. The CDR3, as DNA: TGCAGTGCTAGTGTGGGACATTCGACAATGCGCCCAGATACGCAGTATTTT.

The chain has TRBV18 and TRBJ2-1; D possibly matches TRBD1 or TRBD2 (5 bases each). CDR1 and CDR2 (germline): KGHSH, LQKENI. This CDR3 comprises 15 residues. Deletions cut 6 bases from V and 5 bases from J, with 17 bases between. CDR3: CASSPRGPPDNEQFF. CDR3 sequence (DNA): TGTGCCAGCTCCCCGAGGGGCCCTCCGGACAATGAGCAGTTCTTC.

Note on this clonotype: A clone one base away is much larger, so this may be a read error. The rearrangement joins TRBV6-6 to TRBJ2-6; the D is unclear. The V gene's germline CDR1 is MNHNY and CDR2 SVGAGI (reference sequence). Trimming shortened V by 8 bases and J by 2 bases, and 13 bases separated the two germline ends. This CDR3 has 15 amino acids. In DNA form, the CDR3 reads TGTGCCAGCGGGCGAGGTCGAACTGGGGCCAACGTCCTGACTTTC. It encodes CASGRGRTGANVLTF.

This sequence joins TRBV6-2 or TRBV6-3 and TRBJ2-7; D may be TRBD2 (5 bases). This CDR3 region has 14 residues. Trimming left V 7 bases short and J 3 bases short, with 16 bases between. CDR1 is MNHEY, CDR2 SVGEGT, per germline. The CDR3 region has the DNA TGTGCCAGCACTCGAGCCGGGATTTTCTACGAGCAGTACTTC. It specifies CASTRAGIFYEQYF.

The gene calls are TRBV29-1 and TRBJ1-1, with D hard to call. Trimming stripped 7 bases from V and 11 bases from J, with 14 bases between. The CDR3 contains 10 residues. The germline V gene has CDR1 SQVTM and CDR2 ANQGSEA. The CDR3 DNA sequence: TGCAGCGCCGTTCAGAGTGGGGCTTTCTTT. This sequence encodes CSAVQSGAFF.

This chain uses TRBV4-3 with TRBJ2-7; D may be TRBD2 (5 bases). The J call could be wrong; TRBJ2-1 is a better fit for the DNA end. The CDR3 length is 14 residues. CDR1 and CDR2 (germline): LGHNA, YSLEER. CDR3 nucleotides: TGCGCCAGCAGCCAAGGAGGGATATGGAATGAGCAGTTCTTC. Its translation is CASSQGGIWNEQFF.

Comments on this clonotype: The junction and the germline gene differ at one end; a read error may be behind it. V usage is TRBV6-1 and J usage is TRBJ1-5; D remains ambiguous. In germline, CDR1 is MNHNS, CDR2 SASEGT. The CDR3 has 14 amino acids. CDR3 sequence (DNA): TGTGCCAGCACCATGGGAGGTCGGAATCAGCCCCAGAATTTT. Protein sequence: CASTMGGRNQPQNF.

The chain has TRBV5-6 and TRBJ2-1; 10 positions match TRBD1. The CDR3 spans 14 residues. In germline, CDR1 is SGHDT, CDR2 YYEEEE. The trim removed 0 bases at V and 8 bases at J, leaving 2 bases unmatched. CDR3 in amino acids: CASSLGDRGHEQFF. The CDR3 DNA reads TGTGCCAGCAGCTTGGGGGACAGGGGTCATGAGCAGTTCTTC.

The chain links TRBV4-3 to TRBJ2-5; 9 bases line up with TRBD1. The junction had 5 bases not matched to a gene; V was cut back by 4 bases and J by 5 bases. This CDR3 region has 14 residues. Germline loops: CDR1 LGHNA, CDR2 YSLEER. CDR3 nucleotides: TGCGCCAGCAGCCCCGGGACAGGGTGGGAGACCCAGTACTTC. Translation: CASSPGTGWETQYF.

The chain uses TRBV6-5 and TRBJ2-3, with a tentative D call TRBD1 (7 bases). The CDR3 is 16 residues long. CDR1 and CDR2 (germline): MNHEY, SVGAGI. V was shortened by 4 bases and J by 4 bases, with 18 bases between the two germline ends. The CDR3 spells CASSSPGGGLADTQYF. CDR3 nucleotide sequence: TGTGCCAGCAGTTCCCCAGGAGGGGGCCTCGCAGATACGCAGTATTTT.

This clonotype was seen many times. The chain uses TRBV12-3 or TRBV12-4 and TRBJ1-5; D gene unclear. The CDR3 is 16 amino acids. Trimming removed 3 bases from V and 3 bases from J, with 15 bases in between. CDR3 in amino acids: CASSFRFHSLNQPQHF. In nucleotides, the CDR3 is TGTGCCAGCAGTTTCCGGTTTCACAGCCTCAATCAGCCCCAGCATTTT.

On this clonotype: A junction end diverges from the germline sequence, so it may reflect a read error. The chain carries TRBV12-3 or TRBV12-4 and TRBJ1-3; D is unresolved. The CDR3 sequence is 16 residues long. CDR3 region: CASSGPSLHSGNAIYF. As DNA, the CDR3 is TGTGCCAGCAGCGGTCCAAGCCTCCACTCTGGAAACGCCATATATTTT.

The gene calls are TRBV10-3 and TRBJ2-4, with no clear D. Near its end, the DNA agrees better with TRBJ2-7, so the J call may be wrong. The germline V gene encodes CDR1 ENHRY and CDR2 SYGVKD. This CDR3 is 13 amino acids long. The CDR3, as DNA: TGTGCCATACTACGGGCTGGGACCTACGAGCAGTACTTC. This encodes CAILRAGTYEQYF.

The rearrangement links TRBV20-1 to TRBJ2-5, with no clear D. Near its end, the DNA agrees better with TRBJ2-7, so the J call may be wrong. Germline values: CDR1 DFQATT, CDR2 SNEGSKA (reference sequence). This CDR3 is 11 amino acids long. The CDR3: CSAPGRYEQYF. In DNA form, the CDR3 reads TGCAGTGCCCCCGGTCGTTACGAGCAGTACTTC.

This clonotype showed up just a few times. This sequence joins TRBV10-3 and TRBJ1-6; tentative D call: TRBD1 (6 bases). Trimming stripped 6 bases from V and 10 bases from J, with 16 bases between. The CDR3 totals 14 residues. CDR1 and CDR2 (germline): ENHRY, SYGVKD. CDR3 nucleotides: TGTGCCATCAGAACCAAGGAGGGGGAATCACCCCTCCACTTT. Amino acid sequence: CAIRTKEGESPLHF.